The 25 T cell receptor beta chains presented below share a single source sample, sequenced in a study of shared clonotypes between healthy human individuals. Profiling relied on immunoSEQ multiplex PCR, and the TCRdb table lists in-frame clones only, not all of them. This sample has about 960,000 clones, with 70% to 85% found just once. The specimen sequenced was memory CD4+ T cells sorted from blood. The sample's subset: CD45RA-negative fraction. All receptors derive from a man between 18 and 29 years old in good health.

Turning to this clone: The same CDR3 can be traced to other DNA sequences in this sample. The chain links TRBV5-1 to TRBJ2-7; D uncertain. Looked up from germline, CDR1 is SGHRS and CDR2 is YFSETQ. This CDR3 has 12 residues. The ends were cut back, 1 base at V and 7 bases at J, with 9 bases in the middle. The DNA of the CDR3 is TGCGCCAGCAGCTTGAGGGTGGGAGAGCAGTACTTC. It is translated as CASSLRVGEQYF.

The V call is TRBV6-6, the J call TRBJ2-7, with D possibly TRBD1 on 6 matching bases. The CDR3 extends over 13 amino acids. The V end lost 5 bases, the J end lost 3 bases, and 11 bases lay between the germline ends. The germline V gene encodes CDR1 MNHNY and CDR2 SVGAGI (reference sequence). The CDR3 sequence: CASSHGQNYEQYF. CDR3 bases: TGTGCCAGCAGTCACGGACAGAACTACGAGCAGTACTTC.

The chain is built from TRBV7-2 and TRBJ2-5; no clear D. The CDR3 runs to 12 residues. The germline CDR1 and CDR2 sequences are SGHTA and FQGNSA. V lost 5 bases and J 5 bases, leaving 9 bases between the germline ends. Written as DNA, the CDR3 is TGTGCCAGCAGCCCCAGTGCGGAGACCCAGTACTTC. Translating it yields CASSPSAETQYF.

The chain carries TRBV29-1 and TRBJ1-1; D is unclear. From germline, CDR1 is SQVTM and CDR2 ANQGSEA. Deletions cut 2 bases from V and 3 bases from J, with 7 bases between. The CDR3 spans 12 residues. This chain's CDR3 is CSVEPNYTEAFF. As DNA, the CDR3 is TGCAGCGTTGAACCAAACTACACTGAAGCTTTCTTT. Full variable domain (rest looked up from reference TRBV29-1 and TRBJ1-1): SAVISQKPSRDICQRGTSLTIQCQVDSQVTMMFWYRQQPGQSLTLIATANQGSEATYESGFVIDKFPISRPNLTFSTLTVSNMSPEDSSIYLCSVEPNYTEAFFGQGTRLTVV.

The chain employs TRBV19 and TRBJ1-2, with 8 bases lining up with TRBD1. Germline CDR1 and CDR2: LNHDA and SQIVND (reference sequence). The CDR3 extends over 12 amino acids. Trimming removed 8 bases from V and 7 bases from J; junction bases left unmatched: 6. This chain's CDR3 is CASSDRVAGYTF. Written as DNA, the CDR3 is TGTGCCAGTTCGGACAGGGTGGCTGGCTACACCTTC.

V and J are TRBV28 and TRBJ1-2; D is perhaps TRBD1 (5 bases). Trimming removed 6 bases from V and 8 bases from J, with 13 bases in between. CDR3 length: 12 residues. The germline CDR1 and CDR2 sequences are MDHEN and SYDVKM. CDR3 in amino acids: CASRLGARGYTF. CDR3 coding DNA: TGTGCCAGCAGATTAGGGGCTCGGGGCTACACCTTC.

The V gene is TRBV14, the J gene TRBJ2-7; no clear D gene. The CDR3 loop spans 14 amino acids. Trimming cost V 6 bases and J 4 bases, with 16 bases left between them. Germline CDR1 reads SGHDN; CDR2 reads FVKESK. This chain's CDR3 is CASRLAREEYEQYF. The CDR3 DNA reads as TGTGCCAGCAGACTCGCCAGAGAGGAATACGAGCAGTACTTC. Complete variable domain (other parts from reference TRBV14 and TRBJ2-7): EAGVTQFPSHSVIEKGQTVTLRCDPISGHDNLYWYRRVMGKEIKFLLHFVKESKQDESGMPNNRFLAERTGGTYSTLKVQPAELEDSGVYFCASRLAREEYEQYFGPGTRLTVT.

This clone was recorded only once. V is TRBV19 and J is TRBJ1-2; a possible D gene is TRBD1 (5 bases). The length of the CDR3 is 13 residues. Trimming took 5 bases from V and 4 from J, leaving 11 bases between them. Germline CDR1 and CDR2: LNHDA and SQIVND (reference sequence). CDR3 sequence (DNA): TGTGCCAGTAGTCCCAATAGGGGCTATGGCTACACCTTC. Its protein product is CASSPNRGYGYTF. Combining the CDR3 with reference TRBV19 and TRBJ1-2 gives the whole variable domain DGGITQSPKYLFRKEGQNVTLSCEQNLNHDAMYWYRQDPGQGLRLIYYSQIVNDFQKGDIAEGYSVSREKKESFPLTVTSAQKNPTAFYLCASSPNRGYGYTFGSGTRLTVV.

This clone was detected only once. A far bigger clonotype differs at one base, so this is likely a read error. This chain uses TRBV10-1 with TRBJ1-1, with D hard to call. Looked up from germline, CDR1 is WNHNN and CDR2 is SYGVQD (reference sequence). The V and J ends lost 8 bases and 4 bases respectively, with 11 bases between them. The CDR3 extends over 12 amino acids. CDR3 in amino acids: CASGPGSTEAFF. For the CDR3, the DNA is TGCGCCAGCGGCCCCGGTAGCACTGAAGCTTTCTTT.

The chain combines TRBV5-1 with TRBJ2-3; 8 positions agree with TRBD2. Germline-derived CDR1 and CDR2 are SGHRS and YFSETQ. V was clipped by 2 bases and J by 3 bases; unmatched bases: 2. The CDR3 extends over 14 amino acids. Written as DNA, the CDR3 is TGCGCCAGCAGCTTTTCTAGCGGGACAGATACGCAGTATTTT. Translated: CASSFSSGTDTQYF.

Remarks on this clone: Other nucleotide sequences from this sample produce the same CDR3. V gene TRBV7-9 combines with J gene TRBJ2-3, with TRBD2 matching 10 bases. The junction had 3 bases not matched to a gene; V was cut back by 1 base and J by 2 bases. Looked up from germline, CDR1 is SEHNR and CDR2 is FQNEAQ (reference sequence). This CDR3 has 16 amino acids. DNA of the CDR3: TGTGCCAGCAGCTTAGTTCTAGCGGGAGACACAGATACGCAGTATTTT. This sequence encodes CASSLVLAGDTDTQYF.

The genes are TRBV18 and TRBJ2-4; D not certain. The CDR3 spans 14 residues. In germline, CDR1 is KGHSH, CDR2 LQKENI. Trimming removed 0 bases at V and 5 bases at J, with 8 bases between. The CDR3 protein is CASSPPGGENIQYF. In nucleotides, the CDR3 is TGTGCCAGCTCACCACCGGGCGGAGAAAACATTCAGTACTTC.

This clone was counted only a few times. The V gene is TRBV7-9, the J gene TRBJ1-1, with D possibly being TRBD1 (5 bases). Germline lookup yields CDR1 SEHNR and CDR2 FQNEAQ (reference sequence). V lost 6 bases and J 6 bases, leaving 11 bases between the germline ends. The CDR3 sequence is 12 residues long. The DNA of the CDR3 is TGTGCCAGCAGGCTAGGGACGGCTGAAGCTTTCTTT. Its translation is CASRLGTAEAFF.

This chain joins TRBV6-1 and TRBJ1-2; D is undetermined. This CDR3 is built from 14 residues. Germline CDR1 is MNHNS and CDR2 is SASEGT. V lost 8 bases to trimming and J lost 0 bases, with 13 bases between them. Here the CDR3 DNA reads TGTGCCAGCCATGCGGACCTGGCTAACTATGGCTACACCTTC. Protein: CASHADLANYGYTF.

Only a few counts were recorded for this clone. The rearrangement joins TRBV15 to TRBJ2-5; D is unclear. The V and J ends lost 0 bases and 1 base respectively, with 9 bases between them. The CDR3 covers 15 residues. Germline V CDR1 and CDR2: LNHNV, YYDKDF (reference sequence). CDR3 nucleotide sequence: TGTGCCACCAGCAGAGATCCTAACTTCCAAGAGACCCAGTACTTC. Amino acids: CATSRDPNFQETQYF. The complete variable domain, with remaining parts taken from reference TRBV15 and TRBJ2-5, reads DAMVIQNPRYQVTQFGKPVTLSCSQTLNHNVMYWYQQKSSQAPKLLFHYYDKDFNNEADTPDNFQSRRPNTSFCFLDIRSPGLGDTAMYLCATSRDPNFQETQYFGPGTRLLVL.

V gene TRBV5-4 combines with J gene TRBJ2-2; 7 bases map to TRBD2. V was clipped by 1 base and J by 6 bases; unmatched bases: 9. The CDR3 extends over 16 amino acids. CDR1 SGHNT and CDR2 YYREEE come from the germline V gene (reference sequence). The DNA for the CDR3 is TGTGCCAGCAGCTTGAAGTTACCGGGGGGTCCCGGGGAGCTGTTTTTT. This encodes CASSLKLPGGPGELFF. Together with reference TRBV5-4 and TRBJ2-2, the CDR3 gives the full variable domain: ETGVTQSPTHLIKTRGQQVTLRCSSQSGHNTVSWYQQALGQGPQFIFQYYREEENGRGNFPPRFSGLQFPNYSSELNVNALELDDSALYLCASSLKLPGGPGELFFGEGSRLTVL.

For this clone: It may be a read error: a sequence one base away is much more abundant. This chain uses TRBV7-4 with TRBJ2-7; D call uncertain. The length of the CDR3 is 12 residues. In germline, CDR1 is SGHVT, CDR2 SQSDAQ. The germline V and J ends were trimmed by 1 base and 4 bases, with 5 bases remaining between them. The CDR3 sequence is CASSLVGYEQYF. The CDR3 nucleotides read TGTGCCAGCAGCTTAGTAGGTTACGAGCAGTACTTC. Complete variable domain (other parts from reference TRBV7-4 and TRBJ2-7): GAGVSQSPRYKVAKRGRDVALRCDSISGHVTLYWYRQTLGQGSEVLTYSQSDAQRDKSGRPSGRFSAERPERSVSTLKIQRTEQGDSAVYLCASSLVGYEQYFGPGTRLTVT.

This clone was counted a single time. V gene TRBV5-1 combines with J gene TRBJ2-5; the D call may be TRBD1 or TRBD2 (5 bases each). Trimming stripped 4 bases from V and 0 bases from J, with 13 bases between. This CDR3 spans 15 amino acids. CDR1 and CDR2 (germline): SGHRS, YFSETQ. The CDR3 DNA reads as TGCGCCAGCAGCACTTTACAGGACTACCAAGAGACCCAGTACTTC. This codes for CASSTLQDYQETQYF.

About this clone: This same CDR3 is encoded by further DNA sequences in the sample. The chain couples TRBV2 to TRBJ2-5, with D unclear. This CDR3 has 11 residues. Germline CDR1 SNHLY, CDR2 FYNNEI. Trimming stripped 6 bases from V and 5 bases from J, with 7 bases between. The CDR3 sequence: CASSASETQYF. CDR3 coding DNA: TGTGCCAGCAGCGCCTCTGAGACCCAGTACTTC.

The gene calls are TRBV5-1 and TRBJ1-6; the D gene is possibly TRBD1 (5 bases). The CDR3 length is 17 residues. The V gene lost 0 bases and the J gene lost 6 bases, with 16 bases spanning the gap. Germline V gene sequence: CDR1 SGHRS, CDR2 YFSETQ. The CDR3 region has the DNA TGCGCCAGCAGCTTGGAGGTGCCAGGGCGCAGTAATTCACCCCTCCACTTT. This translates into CASSLEVPGRSNSPLHF.

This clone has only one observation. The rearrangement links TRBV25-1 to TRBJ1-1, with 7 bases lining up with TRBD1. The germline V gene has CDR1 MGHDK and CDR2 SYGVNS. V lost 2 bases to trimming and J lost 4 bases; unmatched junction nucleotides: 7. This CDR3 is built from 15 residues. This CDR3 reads CASSERGGGGTEAFF. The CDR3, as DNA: TGTGCCAGCAGTGAAAGGGGAGGGGGCGGCACTGAAGCTTTCTTT. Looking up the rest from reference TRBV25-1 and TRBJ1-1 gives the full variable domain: EADIYQTPRYLVIGTGKKITLECSQTMGHDKMYWYQQDPGMELHLIHYSYGVNSTEKGDLSSESTVSRIRTEHFPLTLESARPSHTSQYLCASSERGGGGTEAFFGQGTRLTVV.

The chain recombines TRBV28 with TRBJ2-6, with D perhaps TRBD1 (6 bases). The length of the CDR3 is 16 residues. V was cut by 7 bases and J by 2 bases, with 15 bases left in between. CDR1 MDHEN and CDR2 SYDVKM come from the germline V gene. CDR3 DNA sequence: TGTGCCAGCAATAACCAGGGGTCTGCTGGGGCCAACGTCCTGACTTTC. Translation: CASNNQGSAGANVLTF. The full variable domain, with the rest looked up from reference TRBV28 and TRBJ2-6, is DVKVTQSSRYLVKRTGEKVFLECVQDMDHENMFWYRQDPGLGLRLIYFSYDVKMKEKGDIPEGYSVSREKKERFSLILESASTNQTSMYLCASNNQGSAGANVLTFGAGSRLTVL.

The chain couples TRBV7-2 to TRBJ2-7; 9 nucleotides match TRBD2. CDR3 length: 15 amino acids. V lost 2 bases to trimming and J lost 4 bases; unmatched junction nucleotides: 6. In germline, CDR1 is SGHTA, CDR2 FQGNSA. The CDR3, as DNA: TGTGCCAGCAGCTTAACGGGCGGGAGGGAATACGAGCAGTACTTC. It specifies CASSLTGGREYEQYF. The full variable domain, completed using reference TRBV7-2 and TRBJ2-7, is GAGVSQSPSNKVTEKGKDVELRCDPISGHTALYWYRQSLGQGLEFLIYFQGNSAPDKSGLPSDRFSAERTGGSVSTLTIQRTQQEDSAVYLCASSLTGGREYEQYFGPGTRLTVT.

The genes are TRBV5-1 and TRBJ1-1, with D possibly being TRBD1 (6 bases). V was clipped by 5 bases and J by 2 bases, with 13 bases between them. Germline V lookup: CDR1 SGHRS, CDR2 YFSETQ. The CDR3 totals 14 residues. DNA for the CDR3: TGCGCCAGCAGAGAGGACAGAATCAACACTGAAGCTTTCTTT. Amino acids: CASREDRINTEAFF.

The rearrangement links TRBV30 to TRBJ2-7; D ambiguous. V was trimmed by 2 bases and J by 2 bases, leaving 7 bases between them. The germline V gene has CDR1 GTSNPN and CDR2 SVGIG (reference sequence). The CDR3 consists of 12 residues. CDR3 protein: CAWSHGPYEQYF. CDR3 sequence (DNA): TGTGCCTGGAGTCACGGGCCCTACGAGCAGTACTTC.